This T cell receptor beta chain was found in a study of cytomegalovirus exposure and HLA in healthy donors. The CDR3 consists of 16 residues. The germline V gene has CDR1 MNHNY and CDR2 SVGAGI (reference sequence). V was clipped by 3 bases and J by 8 bases; unmatched bases: 12. To note about this clone: Its specificity is unknown.

The study, taken as a whole, reports: Confirmation was obtained in vitro that a few CMV-associated chains are specific for CMV antigens. The authors later linked a missense DCLRE1C variant to TCR beta V- and J-gene trimming.

The PCR was carried out with 60 Vbeta primers and 13 Jbeta primers. Sequencing was performed with immunoSEQ multiplex PCR; in TCRdb, only in-frame clones are kept and a portion is missing. The table has over 55,000 clones, over 75% seen once. Material for sequencing was PBMCs. The receptor's source is a male donor in good health and CMV-seronegative. The genes are TRBV6-6 and TRBJ2-7; 11 nucleotides line up with TRBD2. The DNA for the CDR3 is TGTGCCAGCAGTTATCCCCAGACTAGCGGGGCCCTCAAGCAGTACTTC. Protein: CASSYPQTSGALKQYF.